This TCR beta chain was retrieved from a study of OX40 agonist ivuxolimab in advanced cancers. Looking at the study overall: Ivuxolimab was administered intravenously to patients at 0.01 to 10 mg/kg every 2 weeks.

Germline V CDR1 and CDR2: MNHEY, SMNVEV (reference sequence). The CDR3 consists of 14 residues. V shed 2 bases, J shed 6 bases, and the junction held 5 bases outside the gene matches. TCRdb keeps only in-frame clones here, not all; method: immunoSEQ multiplex PCR. The table lists tens of thousands of clones, 80% to 90% of them singletons. This chain uses TRBV27 with TRBJ1-2; the match to TRBD1 covers 8 bases. The receptor's source is an adult with an advanced solid tumor such as melanoma, head and neck, liver or kidney cancer. Sequenced material: CD4+ or CD8+ T cells sorted from blood, taken in a trial of the OX40 agonist ivuxolimab. The CDR3 DNA is TGTGCCAGCAGTTTAGGCAGGGGGCTTCATGGCTACACCTTC. It is translated as CASSLGRGLHGYTF.